This T cell receptor (beta chain) was sequenced in a study of response to subunit inactivated influenza vaccine. Germline V gene data show CDR1 as DFQATT and CDR2 as SNEGSKA (reference sequence). The CDR3 sequence is 13 residues long. J was trimmed by 4 bases and V by 0 bases; bases with no gene match: 3. General study points: Every seasonal influenza vaccination brings in few new T cells, the authors suggested.

This clonotype was counted many times. Antigen specificity is unknown. TCRdb reprocessed the RT-PCR reads with MiXCR, giving one entry per CDR3 protein. The sample shows approximately 530,000 distinct CDR3 sequences, approximately 7.3% of them seen only once. J is TRBJ2-7 and V is TRBV20-1; 7 bases are shared with TRBD1. The sequence came from a man between 50 and 69 years old who received an inactivated influenza vaccine. Here the sequenced sample was PBMCs from blood, taken about 23 months after vaccination. The DNA for the CDR3 is TGCAGTGCTAGAGACTACAGGGGATACGAGCAGTACTTC. Translation gives CSARDYRGYEQYF.